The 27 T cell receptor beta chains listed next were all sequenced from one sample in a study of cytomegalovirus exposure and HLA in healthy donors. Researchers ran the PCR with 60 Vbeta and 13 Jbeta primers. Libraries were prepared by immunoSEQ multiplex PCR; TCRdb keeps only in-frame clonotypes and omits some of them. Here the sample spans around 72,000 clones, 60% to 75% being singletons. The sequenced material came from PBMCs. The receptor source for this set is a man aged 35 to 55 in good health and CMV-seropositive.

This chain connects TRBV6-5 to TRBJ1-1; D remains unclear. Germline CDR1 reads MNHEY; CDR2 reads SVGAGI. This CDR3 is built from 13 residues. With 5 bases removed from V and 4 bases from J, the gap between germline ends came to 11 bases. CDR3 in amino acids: CASSAAEGTEAFF. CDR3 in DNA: TGTGCCAGCAGTGCGGCCGAGGGCACTGAAGCTTTCTTT.

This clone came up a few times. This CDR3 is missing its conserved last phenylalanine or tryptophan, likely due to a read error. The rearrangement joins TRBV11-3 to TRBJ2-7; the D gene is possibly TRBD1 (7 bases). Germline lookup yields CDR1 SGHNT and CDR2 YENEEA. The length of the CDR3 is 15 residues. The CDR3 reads CAISLRGRGAPEQYL. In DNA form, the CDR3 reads TGTGCCATCAGCTTACGTGGCAGGGGGGCTCCCGAGCAGTACCTC.

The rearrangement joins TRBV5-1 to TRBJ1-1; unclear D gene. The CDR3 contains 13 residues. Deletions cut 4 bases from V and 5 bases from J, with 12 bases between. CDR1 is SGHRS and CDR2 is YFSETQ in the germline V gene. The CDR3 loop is CASSMRGMTEAFF. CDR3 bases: TGCGCCAGCAGCATGCGGGGTATGACTGAAGCTTTCTTT. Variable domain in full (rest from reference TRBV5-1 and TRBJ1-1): KAGVTQTPRYLIKTRGQQVTLSCSPISGHRSVSWYQQTPGQGLQFLFEYFSETQRNKGNFPGRFSGRQFSNSRSEMNVSTLELGDSALYLCASSMRGMTEAFFGQGTRLTVV.

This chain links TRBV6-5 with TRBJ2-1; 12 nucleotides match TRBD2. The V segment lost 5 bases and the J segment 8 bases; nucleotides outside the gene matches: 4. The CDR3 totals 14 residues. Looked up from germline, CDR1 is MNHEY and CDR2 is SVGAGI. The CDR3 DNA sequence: TGTGCCAGCAGTCGACTAGCGGGGGCCGATGAGCAGTTCTTC. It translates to CASSRLAGADEQFF.

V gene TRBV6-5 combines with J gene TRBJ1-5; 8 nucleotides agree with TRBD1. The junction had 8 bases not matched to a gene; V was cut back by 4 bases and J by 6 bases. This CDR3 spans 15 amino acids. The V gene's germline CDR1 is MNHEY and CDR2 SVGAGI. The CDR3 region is CASSLLYGQGQPQHF. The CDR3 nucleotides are TGTGCCAGCAGTTTACTCTACGGACAGGGTCAGCCCCAGCATTTT.

The CDR3 sequence is CASGLGLLAGNLRDTQYF. In DNA, the CDR3 is TGTGCTAGTGGTTTGGGGTTACTAGCGGGAAACTTGAGAGATACGCAGTATTTT. The J gene is TRBJ2-3, the V gene TRBV12-5; 10 bases are shared with TRBD2. CDR1 and CDR2 (germline): LGHNT, FRNRAP. The CDR3 is 18 amino acids. J gave up 5 bases and V 1 base, and 12 bases lay outside the gene matches.

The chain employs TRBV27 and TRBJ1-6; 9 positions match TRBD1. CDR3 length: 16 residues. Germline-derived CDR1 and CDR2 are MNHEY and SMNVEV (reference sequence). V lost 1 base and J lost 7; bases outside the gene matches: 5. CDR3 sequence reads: CASSLYPGQGNSPLHF. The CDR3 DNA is TGTGCCAGCAGTTTATATCCGGGACAGGGAAATTCACCCCTCCACTTT.

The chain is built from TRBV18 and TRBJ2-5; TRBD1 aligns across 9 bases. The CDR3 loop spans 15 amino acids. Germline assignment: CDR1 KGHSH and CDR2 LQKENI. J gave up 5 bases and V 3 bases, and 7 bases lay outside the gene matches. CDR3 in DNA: TGTGCCAGCTCACCGCAACAGGGGGCAGGGGAGACCCAGTACTTC. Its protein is CASSPQQGAGETQYF. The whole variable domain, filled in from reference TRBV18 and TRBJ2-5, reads NAGVMQNPRHLVRRRGQEARLRCSPMKGHSHVYWYRQLPEEGLKFMVYLQKENIIDESGMPKERFSAEFPKEGPSILRIQQVVRGDSAAYFCASSPQQGAGETQYFGPGTRLLVL.

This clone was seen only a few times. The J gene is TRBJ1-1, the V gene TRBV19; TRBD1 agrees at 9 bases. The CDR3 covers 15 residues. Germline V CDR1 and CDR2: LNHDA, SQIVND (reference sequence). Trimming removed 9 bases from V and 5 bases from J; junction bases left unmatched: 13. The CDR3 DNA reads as TGTGCCAGCACAGGGGGCGAGGGTGGTGGAACTGAAGCTTTCTTT. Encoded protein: CASTGGEGGGTEAFF.

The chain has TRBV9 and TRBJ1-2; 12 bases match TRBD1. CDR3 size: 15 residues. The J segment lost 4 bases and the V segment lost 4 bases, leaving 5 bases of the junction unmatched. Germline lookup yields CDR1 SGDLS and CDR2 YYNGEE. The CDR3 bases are TGTGCCAGCAGCCCCGGGACAGGGGGCGGCTATGGCTACACCTTC. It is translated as CASSPGTGGGYGYTF.

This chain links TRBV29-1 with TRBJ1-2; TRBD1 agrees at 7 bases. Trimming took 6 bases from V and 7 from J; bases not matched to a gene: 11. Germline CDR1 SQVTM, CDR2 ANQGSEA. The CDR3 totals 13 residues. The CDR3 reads CSVGGQEVTGYTF. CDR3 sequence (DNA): TGCAGCGTCGGAGGACAGGAAGTCACTGGCTACACCTTC. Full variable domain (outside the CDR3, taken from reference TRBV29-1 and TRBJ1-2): SAVISQKPSRDICQRGTSLTIQCQVDSQVTMMFWYRQQPGQSLTLIATANQGSEATYESGFVIDKFPISRPNLTFSTLTVSNMSPEDSSIYLCSVGGQEVTGYTFGSGTRLTVV.

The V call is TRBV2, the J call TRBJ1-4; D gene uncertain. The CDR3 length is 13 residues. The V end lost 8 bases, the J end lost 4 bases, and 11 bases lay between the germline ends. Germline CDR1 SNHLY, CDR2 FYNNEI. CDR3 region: CASRSLYNEKLFF. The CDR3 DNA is TGTGCCAGCCGTTCTCTCTATAATGAAAAACTGTTTTTT.

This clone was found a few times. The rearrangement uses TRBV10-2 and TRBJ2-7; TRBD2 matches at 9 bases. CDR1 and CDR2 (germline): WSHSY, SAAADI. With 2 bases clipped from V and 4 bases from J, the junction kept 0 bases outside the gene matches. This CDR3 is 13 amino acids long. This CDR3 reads CASSEGLAYEQYF. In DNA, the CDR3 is TGCGCCAGCAGTGAGGGACTAGCGTACGAGCAGTACTTC.

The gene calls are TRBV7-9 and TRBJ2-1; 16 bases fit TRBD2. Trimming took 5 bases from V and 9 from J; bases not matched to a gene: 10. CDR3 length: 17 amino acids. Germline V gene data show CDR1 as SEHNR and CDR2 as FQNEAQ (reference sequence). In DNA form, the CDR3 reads TGTGCCAGCAGCGGGACTAGCGGGGGGGCGCGCTTGGTTGAGCAGTTCTTC. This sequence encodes CASSGTSGGARLVEQFF.

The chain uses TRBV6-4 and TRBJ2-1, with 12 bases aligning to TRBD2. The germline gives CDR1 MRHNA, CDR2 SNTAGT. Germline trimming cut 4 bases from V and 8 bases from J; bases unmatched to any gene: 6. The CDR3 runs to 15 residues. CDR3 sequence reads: CASSASSGGGHEQFF. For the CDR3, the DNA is TGTGCCAGCAGTGCTTCTAGCGGGGGGGGGCATGAGCAGTTCTTC.

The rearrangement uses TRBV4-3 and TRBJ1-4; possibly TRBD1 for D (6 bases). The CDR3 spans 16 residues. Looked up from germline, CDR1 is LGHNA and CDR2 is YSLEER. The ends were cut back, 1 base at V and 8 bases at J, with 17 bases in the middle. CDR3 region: CASSQGFGQGQEKLFF. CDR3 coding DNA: TGCGCCAGCAGCCAAGGATTCGGGCAGGGACAAGAAAAACTGTTTTTT.

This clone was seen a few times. This CDR3 reads CASSSDPGLANTDTQYF. DNA for the CDR3: TGTGCCAGCAGCTCCGACCCGGGACTAGCGAACACAGATACGCAGTATTTT. The chain employs TRBV9 and TRBJ2-3, with TRBD2 identical over 10 bases. J lost 2 bases, V lost 4 bases, and 10 bases had no gene match. Germline lookup yields CDR1 SGDLS and CDR2 YYNGEE. The CDR3 is made up of 17 amino acids. The complete variable domain, with remaining parts taken from reference TRBV9 and TRBJ2-3, reads DSGVTQTPKHLITATGQRVTLRCSPRSGDLSVYWYQQSLDQGLQFLIQYYNGEERAKGNILERFSAQQFPDLHSELNLSSLELGDSALYFCASSSDPGLANTDTQYFGPGTRLTVL.

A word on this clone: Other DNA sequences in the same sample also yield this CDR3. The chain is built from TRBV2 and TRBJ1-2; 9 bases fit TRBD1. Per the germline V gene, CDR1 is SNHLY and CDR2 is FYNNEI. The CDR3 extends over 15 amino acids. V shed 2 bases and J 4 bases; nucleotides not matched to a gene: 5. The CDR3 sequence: CASSELGTGPYGYTF. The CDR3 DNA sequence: TGTGCCAGCAGTGAACTAGGGACAGGGCCCTATGGCTACACCTTC.

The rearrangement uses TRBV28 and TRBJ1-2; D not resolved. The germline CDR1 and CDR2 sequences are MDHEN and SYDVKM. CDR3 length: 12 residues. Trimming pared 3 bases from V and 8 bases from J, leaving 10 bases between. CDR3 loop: CASSFGGLGYTF. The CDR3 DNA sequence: TGTGCCAGCAGTTTTGGCGGGCTGGGCTACACCTTC.

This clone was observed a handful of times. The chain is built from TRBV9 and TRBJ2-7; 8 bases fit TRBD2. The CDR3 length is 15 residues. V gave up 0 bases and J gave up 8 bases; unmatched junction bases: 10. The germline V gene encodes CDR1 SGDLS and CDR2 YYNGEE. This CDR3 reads CASSVDWRGALQQYF. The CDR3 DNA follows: TGTGCCAGCAGCGTAGATTGGCGGGGGGCTTTACAGCAGTACTTC.

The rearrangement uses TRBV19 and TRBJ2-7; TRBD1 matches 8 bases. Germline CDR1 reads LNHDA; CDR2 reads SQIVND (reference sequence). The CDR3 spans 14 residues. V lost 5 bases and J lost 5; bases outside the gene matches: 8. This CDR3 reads CASSFGQGGDEQYF. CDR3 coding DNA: TGTGCCAGTAGTTTCGGACAGGGAGGCGACGAGCAGTACTTC.

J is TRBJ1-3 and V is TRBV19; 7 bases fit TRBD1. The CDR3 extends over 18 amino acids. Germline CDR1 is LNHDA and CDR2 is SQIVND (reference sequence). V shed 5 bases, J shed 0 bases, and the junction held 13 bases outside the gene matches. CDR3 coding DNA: TGTGCCAGTAGTCCGGGTACAGGGGACATTAGCTCTGGAAACACCATATATTTT. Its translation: CASSPGTGDISSGNTIYF.

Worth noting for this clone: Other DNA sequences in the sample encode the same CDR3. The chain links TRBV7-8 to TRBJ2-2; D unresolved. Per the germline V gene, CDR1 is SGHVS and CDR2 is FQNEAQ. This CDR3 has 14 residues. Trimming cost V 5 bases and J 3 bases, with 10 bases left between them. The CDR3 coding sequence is TGTGCCAGCAGCATCCGTCAGGACACCGGGGAGCTGTTTTTT. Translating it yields CASSIRQDTGELFF.

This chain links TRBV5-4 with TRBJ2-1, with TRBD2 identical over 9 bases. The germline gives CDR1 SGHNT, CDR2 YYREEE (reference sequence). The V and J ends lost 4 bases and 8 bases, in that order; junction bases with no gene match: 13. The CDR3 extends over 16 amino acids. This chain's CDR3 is CASSPGGGGALDEQFF. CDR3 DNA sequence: TGTGCCAGCAGCCCGGGGGGCGGGGGGGCTCTGGATGAGCAGTTCTTC.

The chain's CDR3 is CASSIGPRPGETQYF. For the CDR3, the DNA is TGTGCCAGTAGTATAGGGCCCCGCCCGGGAGAGACCCAGTACTTC. The chain carries TRBV19 and TRBJ2-5; D remains unclear. V was pared by 1 base and J by 4 bases, with 13 bases between. The germline V gene encodes CDR1 LNHDA and CDR2 SQIVND (reference sequence). This CDR3 is built from 15 residues.

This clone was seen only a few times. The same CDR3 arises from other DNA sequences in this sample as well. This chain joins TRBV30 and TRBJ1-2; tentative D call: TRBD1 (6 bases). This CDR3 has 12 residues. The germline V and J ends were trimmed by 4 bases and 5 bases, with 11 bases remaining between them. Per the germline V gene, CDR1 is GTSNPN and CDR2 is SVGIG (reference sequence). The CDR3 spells CAWTPGQYGYTF. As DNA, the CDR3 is TGTGCCTGGACTCCCGGACAGTATGGCTACACCTTC. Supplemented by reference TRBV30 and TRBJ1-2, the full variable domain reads SQTIHQWPATLVQPVGSPLSLECTVEGTSNPNLYWYRQAAGRGLQLLFYSVGIGQISSEVPQNLSASRPQDRQFILSSKKLLLSDSGFYLCAWTPGQYGYTFGSGTRLTVV.

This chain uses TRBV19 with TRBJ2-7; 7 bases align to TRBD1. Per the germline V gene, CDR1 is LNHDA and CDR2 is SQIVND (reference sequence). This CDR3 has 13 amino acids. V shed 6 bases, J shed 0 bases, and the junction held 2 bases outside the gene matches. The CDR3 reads CASRGTDSYEQYF. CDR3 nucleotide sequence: TGTGCCAGTAGAGGGACAGACTCCTACGAGCAGTACTTC.